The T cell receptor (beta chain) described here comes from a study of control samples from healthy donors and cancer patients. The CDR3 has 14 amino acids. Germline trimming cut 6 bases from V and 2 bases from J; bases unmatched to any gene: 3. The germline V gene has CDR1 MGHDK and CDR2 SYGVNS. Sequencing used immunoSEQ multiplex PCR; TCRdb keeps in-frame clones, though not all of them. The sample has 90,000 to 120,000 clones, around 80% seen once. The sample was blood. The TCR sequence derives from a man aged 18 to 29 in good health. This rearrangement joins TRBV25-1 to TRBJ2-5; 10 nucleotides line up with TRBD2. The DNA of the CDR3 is TGTGCCAGCAGCCTAGCGGGAGCACAAGAGACCCAGTACTTC. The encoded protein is CASSLAGAQETQYF. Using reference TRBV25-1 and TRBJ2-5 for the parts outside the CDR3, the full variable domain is EADIYQTPRYLVIGTGKKITLECSQTMGHDKMYWYQQDPGMELHLIHYSYGVNSTEKGDLSSESTVSRIRTEHFPLTLESARPSHTSQYLCASSLAGAQETQYFGPGTRLLVL.